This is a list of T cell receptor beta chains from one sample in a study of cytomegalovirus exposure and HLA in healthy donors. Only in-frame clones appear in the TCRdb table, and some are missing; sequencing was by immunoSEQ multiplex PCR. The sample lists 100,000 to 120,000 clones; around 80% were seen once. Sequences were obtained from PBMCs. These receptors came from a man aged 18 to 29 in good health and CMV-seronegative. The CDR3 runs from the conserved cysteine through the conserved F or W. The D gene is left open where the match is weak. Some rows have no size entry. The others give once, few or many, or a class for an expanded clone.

cdr3_aa: CASSLSGTGGPYEQYF; cdr3_nt: TGCGCCAGCAGCCTTAGCGGGACAGGGGGACCCTACGAGCAGTACTTC; v_call: TRBV4-1; d_call: TRBD1; clone_size: NA; j_call: TRBJ2-7
cdr3_aa: CASSLGGLAGSYEQYF; cdr3_nt: TGCGCCAGCAGCTTGGGAGGTCTAGCGGGCTCCTACGAGCAGTACTTC; v_call: TRBV5-1; d_call: TRBD2; clone_size: NA; j_call: TRBJ2-7
cdr3_aa: CASRGQGATGANVLTF; cdr3_nt: TGTGCCAGCAGGGGACAGGGGGCTACTGGGGCCAACGTCCTGACTTTC; v_call: TRBV28; d_call: TRBD1; clone_size: NA; j_call: TRBJ2-6
cdr3_aa: CASSQSHGLTYEQYF; cdr3_nt: TGCGCCAGCAGCCAGTCCCACGGACTAACCTACGAGCAGTACTTC; v_call: TRBV4-1; d_call: NA; clone_size: NA; j_call: TRBJ2-7
cdr3_aa: CASSQARKADTGELFF; cdr3_nt: TGTGCCAGCAGCCAAGCTAGAAAAGCGGACACCGGGGAGCTGTTTTTT; v_call: TRBV4-2; d_call: NA; clone_size: NA; j_call: TRBJ2-2
cdr3_aa: CASRRGGANTGELFF; cdr3_nt: TGTGCCAGCAGGAGGGGGGGGGCGAACACCGGGGAGCTGTTTTTT; v_call: TRBV6-5; d_call: NA; clone_size: NA; j_call: TRBJ2-2
cdr3_aa: CATSMRQNDQPQHF; cdr3_nt: TGTGCCACCAGCATGAGACAGAACGATCAGCCCCAGCATTTT; v_call: TRBV15; d_call: NA; clone_size: NA; j_call: TRBJ1-5
cdr3_aa: CASSLTRASGKTDTQYF; cdr3_nt: TGTGCCAGTAGTCTCACCCGGGCTAGCGGGAAAACAGATACGCAGTATTTT; v_call: TRBV19; d_call: TRBD2; clone_size: NA; j_call: TRBJ2-3
cdr3_aa: CASTHRGPFTDTQYF; cdr3_nt: TGTGCCAGCACTCACAGGGGGCCATTCACAGATACGCAGTATTTT; v_call: TRBV25-1; d_call: TRBD1; clone_size: NA; j_call: TRBJ2-3
cdr3_aa: CASSALSREGAEAFF; cdr3_nt: TGTGCCAGCAGCGCTCTGTCTAGGGAGGGGGCTGAAGCTTTCTTT; v_call: TRBV9; d_call: NA; clone_size: NA; j_call: TRBJ1-1
cdr3_aa: CASSSRGETQYF; cdr3_nt: TGTGCCAGCAGCTCCAGGGGAGAGACCCAGTACTTC; v_call: TRBV7-6; d_call: NA; clone_size: NA; j_call: TRBJ2-5
cdr3_aa: CASSIGTAQGAQHF; cdr3_nt: TGTGCCAGCAGCATAGGGACAGCCCAGGGGGCCCAGCATTTT; v_call: TRBV7-9; d_call: TRBD1; clone_size: NA; j_call: TRBJ1-5
cdr3_aa: CASSPSSQGYYEQYF; cdr3_nt: TGTGCCAGCAGCCCCTCGTCTCAGGGCTACTACGAGCAGTACTTC; v_call: TRBV9; d_call: NA; clone_size: NA; j_call: TRBJ2-7
cdr3_aa: CASSSGTGLFTEAFF; cdr3_nt: TGTGCCAGCAGTTCCGGGACAGGGTTATTCACTGAAGCTTTCTTT; v_call: TRBV6-1; d_call: TRBD1; clone_size: NA; j_call: TRBJ1-1
cdr3_aa: CAISVLIPRRAGERNTEAFF; cdr3_nt: TGTGCCATCAGTGTACTGATCCCCCGGAGAGCAGGGGAAAGGAACACTGAAGCTTTCTTT; v_call: TRBV10-3; d_call: NA; clone_size: NA; j_call: TRBJ1-1
cdr3_aa: CASSPRDRAGELFF; cdr3_nt: TGTGCCAGCAGTCCCCGGGACAGAGCCGGGGAGCTGTTTTTT; v_call: TRBV27; d_call: TRBD1; clone_size: NA; j_call: TRBJ2-2
cdr3_aa: CASSPWGTGIEQFF; cdr3_nt: TGTGCCAGCAGTCCTTGGGGGACAGGGATTGAGCAGTTCTTC; v_call: TRBV6-5; d_call: TRBD1; clone_size: NA; j_call: TRBJ2-1
cdr3_aa: CASSQASENTEAFF; cdr3_nt: TGTGCCAGCAGCCAAGCGTCCGAGAACACTGAAGCTTTCTTT; v_call: TRBV7-2; d_call: NA; clone_size: NA; j_call: TRBJ1-1
cdr3_aa: CASSVQRINIQYF; cdr3_nt: TGTGCCAGCAGTGTTCAGAGGATAAACATTCAGTACTTC; v_call: TRBV2; d_call: NA; clone_size: NA; j_call: TRBJ2-4
cdr3_aa: CAISENRREADTQYF; cdr3_nt: TGTGCCATCAGTGAAAATCGGCGGGAGGCAGATACGCAGTATTTT; v_call: TRBV10-3; d_call: TRBD2; clone_size: NA; j_call: TRBJ2-3
cdr3_aa: CASSFYSRLAGLSSYEQYF; cdr3_nt: TGTGCCAGCAGCTTCTATTCGAGACTAGCGGGCCTGAGCTCCTACGAGCAGTACTTC; v_call: TRBV7-9; d_call: TRBD2; clone_size: NA; j_call: TRBJ2-7
cdr3_aa: CSLGRDRGNEQFF; cdr3_nt: TGCAGCCTCGGGAGGGACAGGGGAAATGAGCAGTTCTTC; v_call: TRBV29-1; d_call: TRBD1; clone_size: NA; j_call: TRBJ2-1
cdr3_aa: CASSIDREGVNTEAFF; cdr3_nt: TGTGCCAGTAGTATAGATCGTGAGGGGGTAAACACTGAAGCTTTCTTT; v_call: TRBV19; d_call: NA; clone_size: NA; j_call: TRBJ1-1
cdr3_aa: CASSPGQGGYEQYF; cdr3_nt: TGTGCCAGCAGTCCGGGACAGGGAGGATACGAGCAGTACTTC; v_call: TRBV28; d_call: TRBD1; clone_size: NA; j_call: TRBJ2-7
cdr3_aa: CASSSGQGVTKNIQYF; cdr3_nt: TGTGCCAGCAGTTCGGGACAGGGGGTGACCAAAAACATTCAGTACTTC; v_call: TRBV6-5; d_call: TRBD1; clone_size: NA; j_call: TRBJ2-4
cdr3_aa: CASRRTGGYEQYF; cdr3_nt: TGTGCCAGCCGCAGGACAGGGGGCTACGAGCAGTACTTC; v_call: TRBV6-5; d_call: TRBD1; clone_size: NA; j_call: TRBJ2-7
cdr3_aa: CASSTPGLLSEQFF; cdr3_nt: TGTGCCAGTAGTACCCCGGGACTATTGAGTGAGCAGTTCTTC; v_call: TRBV19; d_call: TRBD2; clone_size: NA; j_call: TRBJ2-1
cdr3_aa: CASSLVNLVEQYF; cdr3_nt: TGTGCCAGCAGCTTAGTAAACTTGGTGGAGCAGTACTTC; v_call: TRBV7-9; d_call: NA; clone_size: once; j_call: TRBJ2-7